This T cell receptor (beta chain) was sequenced for a study of Tregs in tolerant kidney transplant recipients. Study-wide context: Recipients received nonmyeloablative bone marrow transplants from related graft donors, with transient mixed chimerism.

This table comes from immunoSEQ multiplex PCR, and its TCRdb copy is limited to in-frame clones, with some not included. Of about 87,000 clones in the sample, roughly 93% were seen once. V shed 1 base and J 3 bases; nucleotides not matched to a gene: 17. Germline V gene data show CDR1 as SGHVS and CDR2 as FQNEAQ. The CDR3 loop spans 20 amino acids. The source of this sequence is a human donor who received a combined kidney and bone marrow transplant. This chain uses TRBV7-8 with TRBJ1-5, with 8 positions matching TRBD1. This sample comprised CD4+ T cells from blood, obtained before the transplant. CDR3 nucleotide sequence: TGTGCCAGCAGCTTAGAATCATACCAACCCGGGACAGGACACAATCAGCCCCAGCATTTT. Its protein product is CASSLESYQPGTGHNQPQHF.